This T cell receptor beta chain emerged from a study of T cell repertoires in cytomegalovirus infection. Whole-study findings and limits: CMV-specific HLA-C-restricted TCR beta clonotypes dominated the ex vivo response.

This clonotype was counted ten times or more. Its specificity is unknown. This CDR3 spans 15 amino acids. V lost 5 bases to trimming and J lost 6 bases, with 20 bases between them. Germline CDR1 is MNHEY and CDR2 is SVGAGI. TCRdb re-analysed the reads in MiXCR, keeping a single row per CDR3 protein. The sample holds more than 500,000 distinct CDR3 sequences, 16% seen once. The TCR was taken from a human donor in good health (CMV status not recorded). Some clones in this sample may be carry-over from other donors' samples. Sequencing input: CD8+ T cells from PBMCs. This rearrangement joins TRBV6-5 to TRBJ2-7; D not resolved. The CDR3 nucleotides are TGTGCCAGCAGTCCCCGACCAGGAGCGCGAGTCGAGCAGTACTTC. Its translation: CASSPRPGARVEQYF.